The 22 T cell receptor beta chains below come from one sample, sequenced in a study of human T cells and chemical hapten exposure. TCRdb reprocessed the RACE reads via MiXCR and lists one record per CDR3 protein. This table has 350,000 to 450,000 distinct CDR3 sequences, 4% to 6% appearing once. The time point here: pre-sensitization, week 0. Described treatment: therapeutic diphenylcyclopropenone sensitization with weekly scalp DPC. Sequenced material: whole blood, taken in connection with sensitization to the hapten diphenylcyclopropenone (DPC). These receptor sequences come from a woman in her forties or fifties with alopecia areata. Some clones in this sample may be carry-over from other donors' samples.

This clonotype was detected ten times or more. The CDR3 loop is CAISAGGGSPLHF. CDR3 coding DNA: TGTGCCATCAGTGCGGGGGGCGGATCACCCCTCCACTTT. The chain uses TRBV10-3 and TRBJ1-6; D perhaps matches TRBD1 (6 bases). Germline V gene data show CDR1 as ENHRY and CDR2 as SYGVKD. Trimming took 4 bases from V and 10 from J, leaving 11 bases between them. This CDR3 spans 13 amino acids.

The chain couples TRBV20-1 to TRBJ2-1; D unclear. Trimming took 6 bases from V and 1 from J, leaving 16 bases between them. Per germline, CDR1 DFQATT and CDR2 SNEGSKA (reference sequence). This CDR3 is 15 amino acids long. In nucleotides, the CDR3 is TGCAGTGCAACCCGACTGGAAAGTTCCTACAATGAGCAGTTCTTC. Amino acid sequence: CSATRLESSYNEQFF.

This clonotype has a count of ten or more. This chain joins TRBV10-2 and TRBJ1-4; unclear D gene. Germline CDR1 reads WSHSY; CDR2 reads SAAADI. Trimming cost V 0 bases and J 0 bases, with 2 bases left between them. This CDR3 has 14 residues. As DNA, the CDR3 is TGCGCCAGCAGTGAGTCCACAACTAATGAAAAACTGTTTTTT. It yields the protein CASSESTTNEKLFF.

The chain uses TRBV7-9 and TRBJ2-1; unclear D gene. V lost 6 bases and J 10 bases, leaving 13 bases between the germline ends. The CDR3 covers 12 residues. The germline V gene has CDR1 SEHNR and CDR2 FQNEAQ (reference sequence). The CDR3 here is CASRTQREEQFF. DNA for the CDR3: TGTGCCAGCAGAACCCAGAGAGAGGAGCAGTTCTTC.

This clonotype was observed many times. The rearrangement uses TRBV20-1 and TRBJ2-3, with 9 bases that match TRBD2. Germline loops: CDR1 DFQATT, CDR2 SNEGSKA (reference sequence). This CDR3 region has 13 residues. V was clipped by 5 bases and J by 4 bases; unmatched bases: 4. The CDR3 bases are TGCAGTGCTCTAGCGGGGACTGCAGATACGCAGTATTTT. It translates to CSALAGTADTQYF.

This clonotype was picked up a small number of times. The J gene is TRBJ2-3, the V gene TRBV5-1; D unresolved. The CDR3 length is 14 residues. Between the trimmed V and J ends, which lost 4 bases and 9 bases, there was a span of 18 bases. Per germline, CDR1 SGHRS and CDR2 YFSETQ. The CDR3 coding sequence is TGCGCCAGCAGCCTAGGGCGGATGCCTGGGACGCAGTATTTT. Translated, it gives CASSLGRMPGTQYF.

Ten or more counts support this clonotype. The chain joins TRBV6-2 or TRBV6-3 to TRBJ1-6; unclear D gene. This CDR3 region has 12 residues. Trimming pared 8 bases from V and 7 bases from J, leaving 9 bases between. Germline CDR1 is MNHEY and CDR2 is SVGEGT. CDR3: CASASANSPLHF. CDR3 bases: TGTGCCAGCGCCTCCGCGAATTCACCCCTCCACTTT.

This clonotype was seen many times. The chain links TRBV9 to TRBJ1-1; D call uncertain. The germline gives CDR1 SGDLS, CDR2 YYNGEE. V dropped 0 bases and J dropped 0 bases, with 9 bases sitting between them. The CDR3 spans 15 residues. CDR3 amino acids: CASSVGTAMNTEAFF. The CDR3 DNA reads as TGTGCCAGCAGCGTAGGAACAGCCATGAACACTGAAGCTTTCTTT.

This clonotype was detected only a few times. J is TRBJ2-5 and V is TRBV7-7; no definite D call. Germline loops: CDR1 SSHAT, CDR2 FNYEAQ (reference sequence). V was clipped by 5 bases and J by 2 bases, with 12 bases between them. This CDR3 comprises 14 residues. CDR3 DNA sequence: TGTGCCAGCAGCCCGCGACCGGAACAAGAGACCCAGTACTTC. Translating gives CASSPRPEQETQYF.

This clonotype was seen a few times. V usage is TRBV12-3 or TRBV12-4 and J usage is TRBJ1-1, with D tentatively TRBD1 (6 bases). V gave up 6 bases and J gave up 0 bases, with 11 bases separating them. This CDR3 contains 14 residues. CDR3 amino acids: CASRRGGMNTEAFF. The CDR3 DNA follows: TGTGCCAGCAGGAGGGGGGGAATGAACACTGAAGCTTTCTTT.

The table lists this clonotype with a few counts. The chain employs TRBV20-1 and TRBJ1-5; D gene uncertain. The CDR3 runs to 11 residues. The germline V gene encodes CDR1 DFQATT and CDR2 SNEGSKA (reference sequence). V was cut by 1 base and J by 4 bases, with 2 bases left in between. CDR3 DNA: TGCAGTGCTAGAGGTAATCAGCCCCAGCATTTT. It yields the protein CSARGNQPQHF.

V and J are TRBV20-1 and TRBJ2-7; TRBD1 matches 7 bases. The V segment lost 5 bases and the J segment 2 bases; nucleotides outside the gene matches: 3. CDR3 length equals 12 residues. Germline lookup yields CDR1 DFQATT and CDR2 SNEGSKA (reference sequence). The CDR3 region is CSAVGTAYEQYF. DNA for the CDR3: TGCAGTGCTGTAGGGACAGCCTACGAGCAGTACTTC.

This rearrangement joins TRBV6-6 to TRBJ2-1; TRBD1 matches at 9 bases. V lost 0 bases and J lost 8; bases outside the gene matches: 11. CDR3 length: 17 amino acids. From germline, CDR1 is MNHNY and CDR2 SVGAGI (reference sequence). CDR3 region: CASSYSLRDRAEDEQFF. In nucleotides, the CDR3 is TGTGCCAGCAGTTACTCTCTTAGGGACAGGGCTGAGGATGAGCAGTTCTTC.

This clonotype was seen many times. This chain connects TRBV12-5 to TRBJ1-1, with a possible D match to TRBD1 (5 bases). CDR1 and CDR2 from the germline V gene are LGHNT and FRNRAP. CDR3 length equals 16 residues. Deletions cut 5 bases from V and 4 bases from J, with 20 bases between. In DNA form, the CDR3 reads TGTGCTAGTGGTCCGCCGGGGACCGTTTACGGCACTGAAGCTTTCTTT. As protein: CASGPPGTVYGTEAFF.

In its sample, this clonotype was seen many times. The chain is built from TRBV29-1 and TRBJ2-1; D gene uncertain. Germline V gene lookup returns CDR1 SQVTM and CDR2 ANQGSEA. CDR3 size: 12 residues. The CDR3 loop reads CSFGDNYNEQFF. The CDR3 DNA reads as TGCAGTTTTGGGGATAACTACAATGAGCAGTTCTTC.

This clonotype was picked up a small number of times. V is TRBV20-1 and J is TRBJ2-7, with D possibly called TRBD1 or TRBD2 (6 bases each). This CDR3 region has 13 residues. Germline CDR1 is DFQATT and CDR2 is SNEGSKA (reference sequence). V lost 6 bases, J lost 5 bases, and 17 bases lay in between. CDR3 amino acids: CSAPAGGRDEQYF. Here the CDR3 DNA reads TGCAGTGCGCCGGCCGGGGGCCGGGACGAGCAGTACTTC.

This clonotype was seen at least ten times. The rearrangement links TRBV29-1 to TRBJ2-5, with TRBD1 identical over 8 bases. This CDR3 has 13 residues. The V gene's germline CDR1 is SQVTM and CDR2 ANQGSEA. Unmatched junction bases numbered 4, after V lost 5 bases and J lost 2 bases. In DNA, the CDR3 is TGCAGCGTTTCCGGGACAGGTCAAGAGACCCAGTACTTC. This codes for CSVSGTGQETQYF.

This clonotype has at least ten counts. This chain links TRBV6-1 with TRBJ2-2, with 8 bases matching TRBD1. CDR3 size: 13 residues. Germline V gives CDR1 MNHNS, CDR2 SASEGT. This CDR3 is CGAKDRDTGELFF. CDR3 coding DNA: TGTGGAGCTAAGGACAGGGACACCGGGGAGCTGTTTTTT.

This clonotype turned up a few times. This chain connects TRBV4-2 to TRBJ2-2; the D gene is possibly TRBD1 (5 bases). Trimming took off 1 base at V and 5 bases at J, with 14 bases between the two ends. The CDR3 loop spans 16 amino acids. Germline CDR1 is LGHNA and CDR2 is YNFKEQ. The DNA for the CDR3 is TGTGCCAGCAGCCAAGTCTCCTCTAGGGGAACCGGGGAGCTGTTTTTT. Its protein product is CASSQVSSRGTGELFF.

The V call is TRBV18, the J call TRBJ1-1; D is uncertain. V lost 3 bases and J 8 bases, leaving 16 bases between the germline ends. The CDR3 loop spans 14 amino acids. CDR1 and CDR2 (germline): KGHSH, LQKENI. The CDR3 DNA reads as TGTGCCAGCTCACCTGAGTCTGAGACCCTCGAAGCTTTCTTT. It codes for CASSPESETLEAFF.

A few counts support this clonotype. The chain combines TRBV6-5 with TRBJ1-2; 10 bases agree with TRBD1. Germline trimming cut 1 base from V and 6 bases from J; bases unmatched to any gene: 2. Germline V gene lookup returns CDR1 MNHEY and CDR2 SVGAGI. CDR3 length equals 14 residues. The CDR3 loop is CASSYWTGGDGYTF. The CDR3 DNA sequence: TGTGCCAGCAGTTACTGGACAGGGGGAGATGGCTACACCTTC.

This clonotype was seen many times. This sequence joins TRBV29-1 and TRBJ2-1; 9 bases map to TRBD1. CDR1 is SQVTM, CDR2 ANQGSEA, per germline. With V trimmed by 6 bases and J by 10 bases, 16 bases remained unmatched. This CDR3 is 15 amino acids long. The CDR3 sequence is CSVDYRGPESWEQFF. Here the CDR3 DNA reads TGCAGCGTAGACTACAGGGGGCCGGAGTCATGGGAGCAGTTCTTC.